One sample yielded the 14 T cell receptor beta chains listed below, sequenced in a study of cytomegalovirus exposure and HLA in healthy donors. The PCR was carried out with 60 Vbeta primers and 13 Jbeta primers. The protocol was immunoSEQ multiplex PCR, while the TCRdb copy is restricted to in-frame clones and leaves out a portion. The sample has around 300,000 clones; 84% are singletons. The sequencing input was PBMCs. Every receptor here comes from a woman aged 40 to 55 in good health and CMV-seropositive.

The chain joins TRBV25-1 to TRBJ2-3; TRBD2 matches 8 bases. After removal of 3 bases from V and 1 base from J, the junction contained 9 bases not matched to a gene. The CDR3 is 17 amino acids. In germline, CDR1 is MGHDK, CDR2 SYGVNS. The CDR3 sequence: CASSDWTSMIGTDTQYF. In DNA form, the CDR3 reads TGTGCCAGCAGTGATTGGACTAGCATGATAGGCACAGATACGCAGTATTTT.

The rearrangement uses TRBV19 and TRBJ2-1, with D perhaps TRBD2 (7 bases). The V and J ends lost 6 bases and 5 bases respectively, with 20 bases between them. Germline CDR1 reads LNHDA; CDR2 reads SQIVND (reference sequence). This CDR3 has 16 residues. The CDR3 nucleotides read TGTGCCAGTAGGGTGGGGAGCAGGGGAGGGGACAATGAGCAGTTCTTC. As protein: CASRVGSRGGDNEQFF.

Regarding this clone: Mismatch with germline at one junction end may stem from a read error. The rearrangement uses TRBV5-4 and TRBJ2-4, with 9 bases aligning to TRBD1. The CDR3 totals 17 residues. Germline V CDR1 and CDR2: SGHNT, YYREEE (reference sequence). The CDR3 loop reads CASSLRGGTGGKNSQYF. CDR3 in DNA: TGTGCCAGCAGCTTAAGGGGGGGTACAGGGGGCAAAAACAGTCAGTACTTC.

The rearrangement uses TRBV5-1 and TRBJ2-3, with TRBD2 matching 7 bases. CDR3 length equals 14 residues. J was trimmed by 1 base and V by 2 bases; bases with no gene match: 1. Germline V gene sequence: CDR1 SGHRS, CDR2 YFSETQ. CDR3 DNA: TGCGCCAGCAGCTTTACTAGCGGCACAGATACGCAGTATTTT. It is translated as CASSFTSGTDTQYF.

To note about this clone: In this CDR3 the conserved last residue, phenylalanine or tryptophan, is missing, so a read error is likely. It is unclear where the CDR3 begins or ends on the DNA, so no DNA is shown, and the CDR3 is as TCRdb lists it. This chain uses TRBV7-9 with TRBJ1-1. Both ends counted, the CDR3 spans 13 residues. Looked up from germline, CDR1 is SEHNR and CDR2 is FQNEAQ (reference sequence). CDR3 region: CASSLATSGFPGV.

The chain carries TRBV4-1 and TRBJ2-2, with 7 bases lining up with TRBD2. Germline V gene lookup returns CDR1 MGHRA and CDR2 YSYEKL. This CDR3 region has 17 residues. The ends lost 0 bases at V and 0 bases at J; junction bases unmatched: 4. The CDR3 sequence is CASSQDPSGANTGELFF. CDR3 DNA: TGCGCCAGCAGCCAAGATCCCAGCGGGGCGAACACCGGGGAGCTGTTTTTT.

The V gene is TRBV27, the J gene TRBJ2-1; 9 bases agree with TRBD2. This CDR3 has 16 amino acids. Germline CDR1 and CDR2: MNHEY and SMNVEV (reference sequence). J was trimmed by 4 bases and V by 5 bases; bases with no gene match: 9. CDR3: CASSRASGTPYNEQFF. The CDR3 DNA sequence: TGTGCCAGCAGTCGGGCTAGCGGGACTCCTTACAATGAGCAGTTCTTC.

This clone was recorded once. This chain links TRBV13 with TRBJ2-7; D is possibly TRBD2 (5 bases). Trimming pared 0 bases from V and 6 bases from J, leaving 6 bases between. This CDR3 is built from 12 residues. Germline V gene data show CDR1 as PRHDT and CDR2 as FYEKMQ (reference sequence). In DNA form, the CDR3 reads TGTGCCAGCAGCTTAGGTGGGAGCGAGCAGTACTTC. Residues: CASSLGGSEQYF.

V gene TRBV7-9 combines with J gene TRBJ1-2; the match to TRBD1 covers 8 bases. The J segment lost 8 bases and the V segment lost 7 bases, leaving 12 bases of the junction unmatched. Looked up from germline, CDR1 is SEHNR and CDR2 is FQNEAQ (reference sequence). The CDR3 sequence is 14 residues long. In DNA, the CDR3 is TGTGCCAGCACCGCTGGGCAGGGGGCTTGGGGCTACACCTTC. Its translation is CASTAGQGAWGYTF.

This chain connects TRBV7-6 to TRBJ2-1, with 7 bases matching TRBD2. V gave up 1 base and J gave up 6 bases; unmatched junction bases: 18. Germline loops: CDR1 SGHVS, CDR2 FNYEAQ. The CDR3 contains 19 residues. CDR3 nucleotides: TGTGCCAGCAGCTTAGAGCCCCCACATATGGTGGGAGGGCCCAATGAGCAGTTCTTC. Amino acid sequence: CASSLEPPHMVGGPNEQFF.

Of note for this clone: Germline and junction disagree at one end, which may indicate a read error. At the DNA level, this CDR3 is encoded by other sequences in the same sample as well. The V and J genes are TRBV27 and TRBJ1-6; no clear D gene. From germline, CDR1 is MNHEY and CDR2 SMNVEV (reference sequence). The CDR3 is made up of 13 amino acids. CDR3 DNA sequence: TGTGCCAGCGGTAGCTCCTATAATTCACCCCTTCACTTT. Amino acid sequence: CASGSSYNSPLHF.

This clone was found once. The chain links TRBV5-6 to TRBJ1-5; 7 nucleotides line up with TRBD1. This CDR3 has 15 amino acids. CDR1 and CDR2 (germline): SGHDT, YYEEEE. J lost 5 bases, V lost 4 bases, and 9 bases had no gene match. The CDR3 loop reads CASSAWTGRDQPQHF. The CDR3 DNA reads as TGTGCCAGCAGCGCCTGGACAGGCCGAGATCAGCCCCAGCATTTT.

The V gene is TRBV14, the J gene TRBJ2-3; TRBD2 matches at 7 bases. Germline CDR1 reads SGHDN; CDR2 reads FVKESK. Losses at the gene ends were 5 bases for V and 5 bases for J; bases not matched to a gene: 7. CDR3 length: 14 residues. DNA for the CDR3: TGTGCCAGCAGCTGGGGACTATTGGGAGATACGCAGTATTTT. This codes for CASSWGLLGDTQYF.

This chain joins TRBV4-3 and TRBJ2-3; 12 nucleotides line up with TRBD2. CDR1 is LGHNA and CDR2 is YSLEER in the germline V gene. This CDR3 has 16 amino acids. The V segment lost 1 base and the J segment 2 bases; nucleotides outside the gene matches: 1. CDR3 protein: CASSQGLAGDTDTQYF. The DNA for the CDR3 is TGCGCCAGCAGCCAAGGACTAGCGGGGGACACAGATACGCAGTATTTT.